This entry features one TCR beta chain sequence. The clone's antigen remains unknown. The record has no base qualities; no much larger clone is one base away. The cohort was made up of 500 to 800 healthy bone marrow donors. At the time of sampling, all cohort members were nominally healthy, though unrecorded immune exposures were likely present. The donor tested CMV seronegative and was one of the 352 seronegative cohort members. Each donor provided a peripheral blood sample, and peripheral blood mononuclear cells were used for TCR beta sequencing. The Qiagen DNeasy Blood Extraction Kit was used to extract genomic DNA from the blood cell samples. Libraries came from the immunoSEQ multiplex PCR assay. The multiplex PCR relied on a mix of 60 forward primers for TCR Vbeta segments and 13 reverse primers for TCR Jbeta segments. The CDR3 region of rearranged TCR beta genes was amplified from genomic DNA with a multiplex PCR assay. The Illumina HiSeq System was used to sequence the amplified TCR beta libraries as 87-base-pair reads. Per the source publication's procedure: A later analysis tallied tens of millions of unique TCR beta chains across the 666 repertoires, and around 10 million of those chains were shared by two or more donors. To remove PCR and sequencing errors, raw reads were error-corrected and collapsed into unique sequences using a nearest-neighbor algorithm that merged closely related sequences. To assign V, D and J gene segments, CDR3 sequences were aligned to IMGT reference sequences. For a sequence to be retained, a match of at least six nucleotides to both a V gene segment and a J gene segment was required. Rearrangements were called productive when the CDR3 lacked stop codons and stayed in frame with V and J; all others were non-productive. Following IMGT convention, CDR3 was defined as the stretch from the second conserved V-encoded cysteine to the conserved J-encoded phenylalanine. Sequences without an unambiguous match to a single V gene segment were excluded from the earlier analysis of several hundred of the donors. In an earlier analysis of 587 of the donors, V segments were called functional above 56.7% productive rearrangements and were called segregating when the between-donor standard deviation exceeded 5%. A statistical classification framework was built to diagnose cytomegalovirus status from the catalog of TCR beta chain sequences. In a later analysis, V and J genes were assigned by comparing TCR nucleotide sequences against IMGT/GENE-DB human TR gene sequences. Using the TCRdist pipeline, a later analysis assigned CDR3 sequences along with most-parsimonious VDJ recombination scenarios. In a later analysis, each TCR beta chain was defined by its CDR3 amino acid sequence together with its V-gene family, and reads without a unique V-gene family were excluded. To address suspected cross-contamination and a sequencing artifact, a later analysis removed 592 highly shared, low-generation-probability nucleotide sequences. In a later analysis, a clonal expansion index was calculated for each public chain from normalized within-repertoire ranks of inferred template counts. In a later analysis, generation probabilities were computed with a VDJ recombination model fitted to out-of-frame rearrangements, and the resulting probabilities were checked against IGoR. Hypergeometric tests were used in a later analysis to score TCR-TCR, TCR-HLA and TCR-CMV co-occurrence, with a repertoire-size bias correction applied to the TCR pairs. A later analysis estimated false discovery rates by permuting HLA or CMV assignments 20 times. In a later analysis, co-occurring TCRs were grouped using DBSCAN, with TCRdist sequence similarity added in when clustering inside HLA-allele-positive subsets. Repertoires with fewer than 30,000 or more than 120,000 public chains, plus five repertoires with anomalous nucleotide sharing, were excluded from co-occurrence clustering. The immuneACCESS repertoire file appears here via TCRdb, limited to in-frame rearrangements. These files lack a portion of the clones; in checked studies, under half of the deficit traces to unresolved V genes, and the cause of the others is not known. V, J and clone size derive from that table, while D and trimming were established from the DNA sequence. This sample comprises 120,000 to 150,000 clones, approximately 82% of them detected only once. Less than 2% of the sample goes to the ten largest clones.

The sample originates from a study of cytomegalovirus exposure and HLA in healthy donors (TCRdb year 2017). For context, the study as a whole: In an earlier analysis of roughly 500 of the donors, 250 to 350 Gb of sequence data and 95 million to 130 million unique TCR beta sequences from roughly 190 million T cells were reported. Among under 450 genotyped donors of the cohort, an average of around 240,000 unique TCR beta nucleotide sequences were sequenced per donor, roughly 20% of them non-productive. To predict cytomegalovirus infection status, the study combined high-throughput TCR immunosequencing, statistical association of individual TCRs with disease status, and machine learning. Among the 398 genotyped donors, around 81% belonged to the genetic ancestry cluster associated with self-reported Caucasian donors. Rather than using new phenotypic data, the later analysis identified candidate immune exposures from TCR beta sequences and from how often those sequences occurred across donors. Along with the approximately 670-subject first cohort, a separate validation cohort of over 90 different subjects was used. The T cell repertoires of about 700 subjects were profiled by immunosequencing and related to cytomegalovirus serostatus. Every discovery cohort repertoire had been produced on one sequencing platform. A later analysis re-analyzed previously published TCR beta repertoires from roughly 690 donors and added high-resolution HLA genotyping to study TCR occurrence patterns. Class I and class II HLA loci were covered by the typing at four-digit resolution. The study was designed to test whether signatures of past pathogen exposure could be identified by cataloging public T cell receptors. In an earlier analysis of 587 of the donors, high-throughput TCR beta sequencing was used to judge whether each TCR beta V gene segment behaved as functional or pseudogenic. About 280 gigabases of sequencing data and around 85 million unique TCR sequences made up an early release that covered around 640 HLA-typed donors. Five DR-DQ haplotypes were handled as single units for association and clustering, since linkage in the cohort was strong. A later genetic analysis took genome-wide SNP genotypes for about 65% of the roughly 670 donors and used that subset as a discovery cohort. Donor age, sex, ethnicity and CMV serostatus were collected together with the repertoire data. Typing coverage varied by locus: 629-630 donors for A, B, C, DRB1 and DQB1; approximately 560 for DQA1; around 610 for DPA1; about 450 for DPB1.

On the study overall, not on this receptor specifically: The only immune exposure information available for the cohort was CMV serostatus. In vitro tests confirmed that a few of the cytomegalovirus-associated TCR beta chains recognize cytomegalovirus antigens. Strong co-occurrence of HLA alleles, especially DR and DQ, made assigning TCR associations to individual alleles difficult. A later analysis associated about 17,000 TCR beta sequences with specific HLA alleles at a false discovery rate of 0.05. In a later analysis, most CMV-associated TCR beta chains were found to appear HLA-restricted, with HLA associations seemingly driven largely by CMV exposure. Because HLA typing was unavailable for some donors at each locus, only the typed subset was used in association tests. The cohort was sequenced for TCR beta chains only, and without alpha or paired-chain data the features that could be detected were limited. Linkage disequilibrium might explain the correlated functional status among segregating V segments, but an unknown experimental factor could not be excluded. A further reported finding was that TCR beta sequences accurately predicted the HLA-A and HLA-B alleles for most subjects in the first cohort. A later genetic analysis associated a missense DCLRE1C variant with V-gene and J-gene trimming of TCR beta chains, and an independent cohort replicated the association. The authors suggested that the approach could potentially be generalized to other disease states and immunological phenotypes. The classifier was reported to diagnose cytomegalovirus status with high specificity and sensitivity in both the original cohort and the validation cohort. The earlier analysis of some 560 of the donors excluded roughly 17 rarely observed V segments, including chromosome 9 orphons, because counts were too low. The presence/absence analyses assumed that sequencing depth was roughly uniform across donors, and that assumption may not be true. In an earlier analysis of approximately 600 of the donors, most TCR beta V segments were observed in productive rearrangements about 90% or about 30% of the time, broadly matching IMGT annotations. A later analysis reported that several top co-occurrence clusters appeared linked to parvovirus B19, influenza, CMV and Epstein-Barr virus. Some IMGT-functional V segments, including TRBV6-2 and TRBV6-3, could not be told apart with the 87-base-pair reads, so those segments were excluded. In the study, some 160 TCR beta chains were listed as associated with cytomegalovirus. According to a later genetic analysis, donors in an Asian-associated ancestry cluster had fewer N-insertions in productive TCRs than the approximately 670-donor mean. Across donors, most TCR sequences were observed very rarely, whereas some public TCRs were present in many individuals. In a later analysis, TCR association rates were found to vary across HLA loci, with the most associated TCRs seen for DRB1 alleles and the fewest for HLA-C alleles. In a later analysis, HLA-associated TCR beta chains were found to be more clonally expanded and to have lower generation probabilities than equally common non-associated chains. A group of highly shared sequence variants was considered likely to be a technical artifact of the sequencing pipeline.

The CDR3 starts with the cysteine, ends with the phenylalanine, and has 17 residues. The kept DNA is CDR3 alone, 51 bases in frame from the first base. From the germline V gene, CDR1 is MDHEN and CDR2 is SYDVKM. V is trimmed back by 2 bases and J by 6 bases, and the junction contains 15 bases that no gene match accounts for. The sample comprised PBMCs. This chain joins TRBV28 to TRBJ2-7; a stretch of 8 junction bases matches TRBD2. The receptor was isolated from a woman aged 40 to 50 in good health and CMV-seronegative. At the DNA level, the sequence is TGTGCCAGCAGTTTAAGAATTTCCGGGAGGGTCATGTTCGAGCAGTACTTC. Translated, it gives CASSLRISGRVMFEQYF.